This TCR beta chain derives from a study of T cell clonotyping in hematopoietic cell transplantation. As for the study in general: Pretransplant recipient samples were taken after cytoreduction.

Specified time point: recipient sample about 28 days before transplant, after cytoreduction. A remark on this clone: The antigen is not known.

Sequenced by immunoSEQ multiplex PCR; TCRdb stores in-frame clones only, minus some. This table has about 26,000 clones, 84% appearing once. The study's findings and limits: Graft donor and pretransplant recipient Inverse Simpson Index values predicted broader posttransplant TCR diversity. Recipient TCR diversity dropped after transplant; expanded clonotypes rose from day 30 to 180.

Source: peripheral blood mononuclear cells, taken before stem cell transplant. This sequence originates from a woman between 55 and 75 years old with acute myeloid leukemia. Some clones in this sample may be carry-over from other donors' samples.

The CDR3 spells CASSNWGFQETQYF. The DNA for the CDR3 is TGTGCCAGTAGTAACTGGGGGTTTCAAGAGACCCAGTACTTC. V gene TRBV19 combines with J gene TRBJ2-5; D may be TRBD1 or TRBD2 (5 bases each). Per the germline V gene, CDR1 is LNHDA and CDR2 is SQIVND (reference sequence). Trimming took 4 bases from V and 2 from J, leaving 11 bases between them. This CDR3 contains 14 residues.